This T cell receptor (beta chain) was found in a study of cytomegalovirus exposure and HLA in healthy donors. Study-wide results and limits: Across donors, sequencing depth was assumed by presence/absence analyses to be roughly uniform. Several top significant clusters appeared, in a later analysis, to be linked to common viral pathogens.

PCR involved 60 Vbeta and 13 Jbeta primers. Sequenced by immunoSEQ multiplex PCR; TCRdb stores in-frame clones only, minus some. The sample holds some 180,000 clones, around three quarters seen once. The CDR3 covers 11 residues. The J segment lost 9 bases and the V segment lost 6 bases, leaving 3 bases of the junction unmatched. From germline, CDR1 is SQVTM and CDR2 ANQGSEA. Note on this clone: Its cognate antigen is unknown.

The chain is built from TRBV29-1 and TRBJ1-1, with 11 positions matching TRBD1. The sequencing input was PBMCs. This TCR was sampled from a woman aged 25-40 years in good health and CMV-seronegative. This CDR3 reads CSVGQGAKAFF. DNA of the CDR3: TGCAGCGTCGGACAGGGGGCTAAAGCTTTCTTT.